This T cell receptor beta chain was observed in a study of radiotherapy plus CTLA-4 blockade in lung cancer. Study overall: Objective responses were observed in less than 20% of patients, and disease control was achieved by 30% to 35%. Study-level results: TCR clones originating in tumors grew in number in blood after radiotherapy plus ipilimumab. According to reports, early shifts in blood T cell clones, alongside interferon-beta, forecast response most accurately.

Only in-frame clones appear in the TCRdb table, and some are missing; sequencing was by immunoSEQ multiplex PCR. The table has 45,000 to 55,000 clones, around 88% seen once; the top ten hold about a sixth. Regarding this clone: Its antigen is unidentified.

The study treated chemo-refractory metastatic non-small-cell lung cancer patients with focal radiation plus ipilimumab CTLA-4 blockade. Trimming took 1 base from V and 11 from J; bases not matched to a gene: 8. This CDR3 region has 14 residues. CDR1 MNHNS and CDR2 SASEGT come from the germline V gene. The input for sequencing was peripheral blood, taken from a patient treated with radiotherapy plus ipilimumab. This receptor was identified in a human donor with non-small cell lung cancer that progressed on radiotherapy plus ipilimumab. Some clones in this sample may be carry-over from other donors' samples. The chain carries TRBV6-1 and TRBJ1-2, with 9 bases identical to TRBD1. CDR3 coding DNA: TGTGCCAGCAGTGAAGTCAGGACAGGGGAATTGTACACCTTC. The encoded protein is CASSEVRTGELYTF.